This T cell receptor (beta chain) is from a study of blood T cell repertoires in COVID-19. At the level of the study: Both acute and convalescent COVID-19 samples were obtained from the United States, Italy and Spain.

CDR1 is KGHDR, CDR2 SFDVKD, per germline. The CDR3 extends over 17 amino acids. Deletions cut 3 bases from V and 1 base from J, with 14 bases between. This clone has just one count. Seattle-derived patients entered the study during active infection and were followed longitudinally. Libraries were prepared by immunoSEQ multiplex PCR; TCRdb keeps only in-frame clonotypes and omits some of them. The sample includes about 170,000 clones, around four fifths of them seen just once. This chain uses TRBV24-1 with TRBJ2-2; D possibly corresponds to TRBD2 (5 bases). This clonotype was obtained from a woman of 80 years or more with COVID-19, enrolled during active disease. Source material: peripheral blood. The CDR3 loop reads CATSDTSGTRNTGELFF. In DNA form, the CDR3 reads TGTGCCACCAGTGATACTTCGGGAACGAGGAACACCGGGGAGCTGTTTTTT.